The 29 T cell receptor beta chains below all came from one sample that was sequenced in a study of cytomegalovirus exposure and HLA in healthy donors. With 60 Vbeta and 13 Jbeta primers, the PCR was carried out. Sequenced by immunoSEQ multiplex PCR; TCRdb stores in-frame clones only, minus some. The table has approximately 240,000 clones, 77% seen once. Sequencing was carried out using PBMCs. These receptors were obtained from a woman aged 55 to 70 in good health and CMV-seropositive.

CDR3 region: CSVVAVRRTDTQYF. CDR3 DNA sequence: TGCAGCGTTGTAGCGGTTCGACGCACAGATACGCAGTATTTT. The chain carries TRBV29-1 and TRBJ2-3, with D maybe TRBD2 (6 bases). The germline V gene encodes CDR1 SQVTM and CDR2 ANQGSEA. The CDR3 spans 14 residues. The V end lost 4 bases, the J end lost 1 base, and 12 bases lay between the germline ends.

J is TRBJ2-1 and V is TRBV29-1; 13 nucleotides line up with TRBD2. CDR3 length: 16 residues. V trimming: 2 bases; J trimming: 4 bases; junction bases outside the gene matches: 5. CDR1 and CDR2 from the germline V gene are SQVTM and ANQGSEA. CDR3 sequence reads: CSVESGTSGTYNEQFF. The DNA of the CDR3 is TGCAGCGTTGAATCGGGGACTAGCGGGACTTACAATGAGCAGTTCTTC.

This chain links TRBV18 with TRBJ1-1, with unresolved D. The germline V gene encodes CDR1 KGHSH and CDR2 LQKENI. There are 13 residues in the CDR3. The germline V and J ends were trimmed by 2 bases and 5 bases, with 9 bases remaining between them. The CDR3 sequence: CASSPYPETEAFF. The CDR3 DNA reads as TGTGCCAGCTCACCATATCCGGAGACTGAAGCTTTCTTT. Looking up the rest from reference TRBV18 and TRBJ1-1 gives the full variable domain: NAGVMQNPRHLVRRRGQEARLRCSPMKGHSHVYWYRQLPEEGLKFMVYLQKENIIDESGMPKERFSAEFPKEGPSILRIQQVVRGDSAAYFCASSPYPETEAFFGQGTRLTVV.

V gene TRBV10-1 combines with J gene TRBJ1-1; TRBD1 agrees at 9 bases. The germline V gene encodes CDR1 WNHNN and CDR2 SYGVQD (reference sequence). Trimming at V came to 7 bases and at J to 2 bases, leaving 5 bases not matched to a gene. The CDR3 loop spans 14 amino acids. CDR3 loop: CASTRDRENTEAFF. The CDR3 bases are TGCGCCAGCACGAGGGACAGGGAAAACACTGAAGCTTTCTTT.

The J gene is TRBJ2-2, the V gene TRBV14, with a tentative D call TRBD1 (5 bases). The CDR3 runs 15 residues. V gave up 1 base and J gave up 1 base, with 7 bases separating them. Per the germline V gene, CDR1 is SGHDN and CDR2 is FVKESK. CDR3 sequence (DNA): TGTGCCAGCAGCCAAGCAGGGTGGAACACCGGGGAGCTGTTTTTT. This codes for CASSQAGWNTGELFF.

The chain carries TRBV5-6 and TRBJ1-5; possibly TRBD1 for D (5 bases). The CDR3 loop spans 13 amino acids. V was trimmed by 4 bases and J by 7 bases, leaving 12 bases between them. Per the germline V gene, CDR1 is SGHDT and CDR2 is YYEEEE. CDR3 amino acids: CASSRDRSQPQHF. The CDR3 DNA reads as TGTGCCAGCAGCCGCGACAGATCACAGCCCCAGCATTTT.

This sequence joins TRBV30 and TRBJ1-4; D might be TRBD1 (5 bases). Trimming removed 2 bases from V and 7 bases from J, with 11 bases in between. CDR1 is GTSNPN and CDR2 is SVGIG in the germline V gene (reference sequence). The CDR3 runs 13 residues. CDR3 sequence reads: CAWSQGIPEKLFF. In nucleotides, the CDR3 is TGTGCCTGGAGTCAGGGAATCCCTGAAAAACTGTTTTTT.

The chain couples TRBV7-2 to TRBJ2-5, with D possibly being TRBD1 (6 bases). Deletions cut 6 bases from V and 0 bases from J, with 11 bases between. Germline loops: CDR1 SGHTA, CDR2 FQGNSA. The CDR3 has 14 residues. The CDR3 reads CASRGTGYQETQYF. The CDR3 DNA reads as TGTGCCAGCAGGGGAACAGGGTACCAAGAGACCCAGTACTTC.

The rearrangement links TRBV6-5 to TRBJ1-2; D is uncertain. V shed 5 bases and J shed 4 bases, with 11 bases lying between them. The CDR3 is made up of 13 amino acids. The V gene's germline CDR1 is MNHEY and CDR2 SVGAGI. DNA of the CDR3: TGTGCCAGCAGTCCCCCCGGGTTCTATGGCTACACCTTC. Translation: CASSPPGFYGYTF.

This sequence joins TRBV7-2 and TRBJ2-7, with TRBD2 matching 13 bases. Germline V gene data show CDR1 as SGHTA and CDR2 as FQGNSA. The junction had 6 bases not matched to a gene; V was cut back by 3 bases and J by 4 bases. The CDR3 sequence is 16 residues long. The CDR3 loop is CASSLTSGGSPYEQYF. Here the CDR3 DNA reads TGTGCCAGCAGCTTGACTAGCGGGGGGTCCCCATACGAGCAGTACTTC.

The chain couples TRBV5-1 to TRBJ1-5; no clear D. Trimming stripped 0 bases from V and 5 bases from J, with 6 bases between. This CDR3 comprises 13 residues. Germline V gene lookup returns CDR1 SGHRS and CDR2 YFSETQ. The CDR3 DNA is TGCGCCAGCAGCTTGGATCCAGATCAGCCCCAGCATTTT. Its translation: CASSLDPDQPQHF.

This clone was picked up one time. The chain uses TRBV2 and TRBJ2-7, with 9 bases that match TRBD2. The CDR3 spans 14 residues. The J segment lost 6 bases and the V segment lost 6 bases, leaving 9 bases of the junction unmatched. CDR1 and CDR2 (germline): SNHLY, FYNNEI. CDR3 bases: TGTGCCAGCAGGACCCGGCTAGCGGGAAGCGAGCAGTACTTC. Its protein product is CASRTRLAGSEQYF.

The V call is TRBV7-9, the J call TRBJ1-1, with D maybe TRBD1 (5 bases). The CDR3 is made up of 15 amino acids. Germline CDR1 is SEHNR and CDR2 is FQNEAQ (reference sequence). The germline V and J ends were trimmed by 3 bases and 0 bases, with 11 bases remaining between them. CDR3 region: CASSLGTTVNTEAFF. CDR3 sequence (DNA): TGTGCCAGCAGCTTGGGGACTACAGTGAACACTGAAGCTTTCTTT.

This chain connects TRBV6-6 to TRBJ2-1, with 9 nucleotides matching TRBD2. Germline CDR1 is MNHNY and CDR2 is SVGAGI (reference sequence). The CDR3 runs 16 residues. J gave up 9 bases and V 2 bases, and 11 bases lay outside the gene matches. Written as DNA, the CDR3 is TGTGCCAGCAGTTACCCTGAACGTAGCGGGAGTGGTGAGCAGTTCTTC. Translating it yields CASSYPERSGSGEQFF.

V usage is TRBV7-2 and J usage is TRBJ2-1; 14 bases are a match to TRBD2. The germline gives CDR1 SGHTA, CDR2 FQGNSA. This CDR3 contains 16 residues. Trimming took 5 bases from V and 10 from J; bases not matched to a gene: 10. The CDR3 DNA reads TGTGCCAGCAGCCCCGCACCCGGGACTAGCGGGGGCGAGCAGTTCTTC. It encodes CASSPAPGTSGGEQFF.

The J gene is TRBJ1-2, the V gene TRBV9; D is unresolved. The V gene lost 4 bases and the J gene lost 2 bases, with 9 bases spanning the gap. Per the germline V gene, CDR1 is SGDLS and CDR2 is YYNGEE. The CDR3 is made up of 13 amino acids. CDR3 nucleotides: TGTGCCAGCAGCAAACACGAAAACTATGGCTACACCTTC. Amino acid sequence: CASSKHENYGYTF.

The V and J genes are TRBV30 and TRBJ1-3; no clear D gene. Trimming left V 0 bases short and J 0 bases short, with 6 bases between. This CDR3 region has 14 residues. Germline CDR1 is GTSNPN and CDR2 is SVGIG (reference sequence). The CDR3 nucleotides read TGTGCCTGGAGTGTACGGAGCTCTGGAAACACCATATATTTT. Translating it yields CAWSVRSSGNTIYF.

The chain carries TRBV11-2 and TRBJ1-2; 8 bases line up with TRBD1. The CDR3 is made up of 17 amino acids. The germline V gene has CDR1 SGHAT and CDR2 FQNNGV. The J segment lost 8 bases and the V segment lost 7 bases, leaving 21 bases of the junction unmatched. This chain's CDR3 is CASTALSGVDRVKGYTF. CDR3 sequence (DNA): TGTGCCAGCACGGCACTCTCGGGGGTGGACAGGGTAAAAGGCTACACCTTC.

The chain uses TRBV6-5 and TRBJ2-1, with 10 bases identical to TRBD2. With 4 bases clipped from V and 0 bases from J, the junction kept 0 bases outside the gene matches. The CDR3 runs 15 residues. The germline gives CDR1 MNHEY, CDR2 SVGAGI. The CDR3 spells CASSSSGSSYNEQFF. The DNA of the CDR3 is TGTGCCAGCAGTTCTAGCGGGAGCTCCTACAATGAGCAGTTCTTC.

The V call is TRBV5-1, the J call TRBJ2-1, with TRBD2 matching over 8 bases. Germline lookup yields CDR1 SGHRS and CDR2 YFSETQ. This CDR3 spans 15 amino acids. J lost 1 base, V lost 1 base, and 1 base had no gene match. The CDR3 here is CASSLIAGSYNEQFF. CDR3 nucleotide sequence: TGCGCCAGCAGCTTGATAGCGGGGTCCTACAATGAGCAGTTCTTC.

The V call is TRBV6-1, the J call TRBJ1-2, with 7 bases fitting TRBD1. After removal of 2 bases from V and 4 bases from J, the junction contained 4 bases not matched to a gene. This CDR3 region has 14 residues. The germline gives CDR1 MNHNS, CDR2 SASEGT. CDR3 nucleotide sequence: TGTGCCAGCAGTGAAACAGGGGCGGGCTATGGCTACACCTTC. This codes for CASSETGAGYGYTF.

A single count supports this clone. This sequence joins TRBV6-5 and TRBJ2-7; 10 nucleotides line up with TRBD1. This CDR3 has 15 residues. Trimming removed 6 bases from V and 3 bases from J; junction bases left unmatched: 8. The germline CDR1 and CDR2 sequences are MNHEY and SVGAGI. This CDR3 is CASSPPGDRGYEQYF. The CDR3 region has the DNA TGTGCCAGCAGCCCACCCGGGGACAGGGGCTACGAGCAGTACTTC.

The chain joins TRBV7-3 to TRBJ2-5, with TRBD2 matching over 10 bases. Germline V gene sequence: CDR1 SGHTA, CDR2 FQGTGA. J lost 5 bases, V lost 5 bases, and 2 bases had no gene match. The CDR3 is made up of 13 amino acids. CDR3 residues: CASSPTSGETQYF. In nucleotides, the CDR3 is TGTGCCAGCAGCCCGACTAGCGGGGAGACCCAGTACTTC. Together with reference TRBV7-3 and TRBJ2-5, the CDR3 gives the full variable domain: GAGVSQTPSNKVTEKGKYVELRCDPISGHTALYWYRQSLGQGPEFLIYFQGTGAADDSGLPNDRFFAVRPEGSVSTLKIQRTERGDSAVYLCASSPTSGETQYFGPGTRLLVL.

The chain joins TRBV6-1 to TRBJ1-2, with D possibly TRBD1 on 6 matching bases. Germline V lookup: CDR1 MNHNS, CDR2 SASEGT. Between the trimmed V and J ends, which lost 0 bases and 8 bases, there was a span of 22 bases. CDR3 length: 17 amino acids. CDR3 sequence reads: CASSEARGADILGGYTF. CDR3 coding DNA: TGTGCCAGCAGTGAAGCTCGGGGGGCGGACATCTTAGGAGGCTACACCTTC.

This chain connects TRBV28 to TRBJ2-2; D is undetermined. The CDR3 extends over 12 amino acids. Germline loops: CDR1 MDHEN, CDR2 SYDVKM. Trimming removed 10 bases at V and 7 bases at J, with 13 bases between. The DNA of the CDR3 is TGTGCCATTAGAAGAAGTGGCGGGGAGCTGTTTTTT. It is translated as CAIRRSGGELFF.

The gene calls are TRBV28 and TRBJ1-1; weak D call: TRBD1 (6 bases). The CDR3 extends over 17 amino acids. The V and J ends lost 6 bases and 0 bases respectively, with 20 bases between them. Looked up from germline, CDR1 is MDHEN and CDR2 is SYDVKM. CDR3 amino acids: CASSYNYRVRVNTEAFF. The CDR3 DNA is TGTGCCAGCAGCTACAATTACAGGGTACGAGTGAACACTGAAGCTTTCTTT.

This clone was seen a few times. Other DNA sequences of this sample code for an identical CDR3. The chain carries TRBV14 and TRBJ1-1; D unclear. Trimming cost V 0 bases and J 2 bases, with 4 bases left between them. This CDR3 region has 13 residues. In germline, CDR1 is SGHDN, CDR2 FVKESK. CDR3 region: CASSQDLNTEAFF. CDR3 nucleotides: TGTGCCAGCAGCCAAGATCTCAACACTGAAGCTTTCTTT.

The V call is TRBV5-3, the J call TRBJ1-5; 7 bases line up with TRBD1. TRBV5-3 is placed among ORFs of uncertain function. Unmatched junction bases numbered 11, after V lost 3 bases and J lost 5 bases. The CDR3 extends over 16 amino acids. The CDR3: CARSSPRQGHHQPQHF. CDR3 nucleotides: TGTGCCAGAAGCTCGCCACGACAGGGCCATCATCAGCCCCAGCATTTT.

CDR3 DNA sequence: TGCGCCAGCAGTGCCGGACAGGTTGAAGCTTTCTTT. Translated, it gives CASSAGQVEAFF. The gene calls are TRBV5-1 and TRBJ1-1; TRBD1 matches 7 bases. Per the germline V gene, CDR1 is SGHRS and CDR2 is YFSETQ. Trimming at V came to 5 bases and at J to 7 bases, leaving 5 bases not matched to a gene. The CDR3 is made up of 12 amino acids.